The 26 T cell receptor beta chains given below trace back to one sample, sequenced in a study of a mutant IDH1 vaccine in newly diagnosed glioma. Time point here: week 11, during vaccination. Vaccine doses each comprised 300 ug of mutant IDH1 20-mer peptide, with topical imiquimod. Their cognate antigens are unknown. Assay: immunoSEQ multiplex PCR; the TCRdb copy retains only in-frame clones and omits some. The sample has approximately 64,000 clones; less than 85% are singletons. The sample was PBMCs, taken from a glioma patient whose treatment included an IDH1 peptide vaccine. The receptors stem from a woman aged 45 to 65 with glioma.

The CDR3 here is CASSPVHGRYGYTF. DNA of the CDR3: TGTGCCAGCAGCCCAGTCCACGGACGTTATGGCTACACCTTC. This chain uses TRBV6-1 with TRBJ1-2; no firm D call. The ends were cut back, 6 bases at V and 5 bases at J, with 16 bases in the middle. Germline CDR1 is MNHNS and CDR2 is SASEGT. The CDR3 spans 14 residues.

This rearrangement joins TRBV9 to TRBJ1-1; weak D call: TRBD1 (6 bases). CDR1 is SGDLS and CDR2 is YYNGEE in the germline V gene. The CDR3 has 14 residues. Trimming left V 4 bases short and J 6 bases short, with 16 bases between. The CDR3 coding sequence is TGTGCCAGCAGCCTCGAGGGGGGTGCCCCTGAAGCTTTCTTT. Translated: CASSLEGGAPEAFF.

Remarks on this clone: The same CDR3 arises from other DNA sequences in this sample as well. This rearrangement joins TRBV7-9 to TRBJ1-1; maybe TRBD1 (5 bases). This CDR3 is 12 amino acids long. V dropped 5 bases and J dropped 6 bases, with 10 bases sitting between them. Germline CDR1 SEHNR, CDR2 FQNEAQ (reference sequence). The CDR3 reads CASSLVGAEAFF. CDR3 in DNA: TGTGCCAGCAGCCTAGTGGGGGCTGAAGCTTTCTTT.

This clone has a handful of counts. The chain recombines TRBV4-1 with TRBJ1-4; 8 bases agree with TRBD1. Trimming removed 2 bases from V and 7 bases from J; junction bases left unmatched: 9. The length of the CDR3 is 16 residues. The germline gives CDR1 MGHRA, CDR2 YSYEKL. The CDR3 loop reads CASSQFGQGDAEKLFF. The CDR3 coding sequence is TGCGCCAGCAGCCAATTCGGACAGGGCGACGCTGAAAAACTGTTTTTT.

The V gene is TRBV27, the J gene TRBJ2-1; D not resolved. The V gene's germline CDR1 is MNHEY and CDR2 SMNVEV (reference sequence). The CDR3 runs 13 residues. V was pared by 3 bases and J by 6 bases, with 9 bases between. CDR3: CASSFQDGNEQFF. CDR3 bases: TGTGCCAGCAGTTTTCAAGACGGCAATGAGCAGTTCTTC.

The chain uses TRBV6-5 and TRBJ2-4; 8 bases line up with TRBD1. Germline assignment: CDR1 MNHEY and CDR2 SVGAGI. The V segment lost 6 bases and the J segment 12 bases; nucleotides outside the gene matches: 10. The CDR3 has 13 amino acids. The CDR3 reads CASSYDRGGRQYF. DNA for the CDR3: TGTGCCAGCAGCTATGACAGGGGAGGACGTCAGTACTTC.

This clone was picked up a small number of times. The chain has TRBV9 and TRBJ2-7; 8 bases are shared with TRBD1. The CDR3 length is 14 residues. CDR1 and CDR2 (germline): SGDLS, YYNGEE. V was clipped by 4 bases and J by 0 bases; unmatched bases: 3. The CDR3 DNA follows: TGTGCCAGCAGCAGAACAGGGGGCTCCTACGAGCAGTACTTC. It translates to CASSRTGGSYEQYF.

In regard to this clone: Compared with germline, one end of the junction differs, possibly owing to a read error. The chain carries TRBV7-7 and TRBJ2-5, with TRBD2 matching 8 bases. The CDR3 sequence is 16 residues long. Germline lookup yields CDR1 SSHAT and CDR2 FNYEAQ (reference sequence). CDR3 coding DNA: TGTGCTAGCAGCTTAGGTTCGGGGGGGACTCAAGAGACCCAGTACTTC. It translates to CASSLGSGGTQETQYF.

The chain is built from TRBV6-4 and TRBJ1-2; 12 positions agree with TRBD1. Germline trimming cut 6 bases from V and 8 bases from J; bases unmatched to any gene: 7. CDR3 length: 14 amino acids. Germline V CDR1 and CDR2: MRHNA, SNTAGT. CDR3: CASSSGTGGFGYTF. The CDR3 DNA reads TGTGCCAGCAGCTCCGGGACAGGGGGCTTCGGCTACACCTTC.

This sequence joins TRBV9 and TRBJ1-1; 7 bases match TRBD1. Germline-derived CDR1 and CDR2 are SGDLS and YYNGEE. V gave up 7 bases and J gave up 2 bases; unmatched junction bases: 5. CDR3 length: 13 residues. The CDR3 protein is CASSQGVNTEAFF. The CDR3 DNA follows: TGTGCCAGCTCCCAGGGGGTTAACACTGAAGCTTTCTTT.

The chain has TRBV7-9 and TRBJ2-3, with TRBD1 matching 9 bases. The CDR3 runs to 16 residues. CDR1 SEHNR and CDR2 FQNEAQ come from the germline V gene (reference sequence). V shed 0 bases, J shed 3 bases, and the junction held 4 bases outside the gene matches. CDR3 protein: CASSLARTGVTDTQYF. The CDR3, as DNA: TGTGCCAGCAGCTTAGCGCGGACAGGGGTGACAGATACGCAGTATTTT.

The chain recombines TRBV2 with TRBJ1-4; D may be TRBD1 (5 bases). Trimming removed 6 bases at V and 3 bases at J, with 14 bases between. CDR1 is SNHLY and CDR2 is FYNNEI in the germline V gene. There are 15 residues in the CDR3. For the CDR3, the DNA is TGTGCCAGCAGCGCCTCAGGGATTGCTAATGAAAAACTGTTTTTT. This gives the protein CASSASGIANEKLFF.

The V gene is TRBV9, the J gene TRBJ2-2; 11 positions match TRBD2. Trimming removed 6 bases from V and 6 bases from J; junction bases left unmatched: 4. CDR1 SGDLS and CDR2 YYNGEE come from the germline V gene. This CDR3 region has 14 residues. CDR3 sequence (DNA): TGTGCCAGCACTAGGACTAGCGGGCCCGGGGAGCTGTTTTTT. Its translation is CASTRTSGPGELFF. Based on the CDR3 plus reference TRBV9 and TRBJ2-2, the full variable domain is DSGVTQTPKHLITATGQRVTLRCSPRSGDLSVYWYQQSLDQGLQFLIQYYNGEERAKGNILERFSAQQFPDLHSELNLSSLELGDSALYFCASTRTSGPGELFFGEGSRLTVL.

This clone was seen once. CDR3 sequence (DNA): TGTGCTAGTGGTTTGGTCGAGGCAGCCCGCGAAAAACTGTTTTTT. Its protein is CASGLVEAAREKLFF. J is TRBJ1-4 and V is TRBV12-5, with D unclear. The CDR3 totals 15 residues. From germline, CDR1 is LGHNT and CDR2 FRNRAP. Trimming took off 0 bases at V and 8 bases at J, with 13 bases between the two ends.

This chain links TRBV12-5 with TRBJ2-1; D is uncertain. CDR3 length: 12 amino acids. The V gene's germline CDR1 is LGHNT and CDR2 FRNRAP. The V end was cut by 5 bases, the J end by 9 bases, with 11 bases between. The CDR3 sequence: CASGPPSSEQFF. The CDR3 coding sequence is TGTGCTAGTGGTCCCCCGTCGAGTGAGCAGTTCTTC.

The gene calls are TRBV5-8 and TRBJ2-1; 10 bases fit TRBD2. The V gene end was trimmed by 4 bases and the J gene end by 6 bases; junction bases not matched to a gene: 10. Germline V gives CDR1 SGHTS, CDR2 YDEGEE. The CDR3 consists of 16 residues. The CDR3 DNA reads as TGTGCCAGCAGCCCACCGGGACTAGCGCGGTCCAATGAGCAGTTCTTC. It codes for CASSPPGLARSNEQFF.

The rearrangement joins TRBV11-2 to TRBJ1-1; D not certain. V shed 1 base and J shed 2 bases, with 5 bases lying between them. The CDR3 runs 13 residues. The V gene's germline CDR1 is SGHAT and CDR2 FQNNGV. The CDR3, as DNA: TGTGCCAGCAGCTTAGCCCCCAACACTGAAGCTTTCTTT. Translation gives CASSLAPNTEAFF.

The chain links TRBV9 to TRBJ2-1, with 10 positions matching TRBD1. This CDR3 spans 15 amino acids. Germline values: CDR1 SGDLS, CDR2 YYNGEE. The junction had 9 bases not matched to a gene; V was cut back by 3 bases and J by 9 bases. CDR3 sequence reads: CASSEEGQGEAEQFF. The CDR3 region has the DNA TGTGCCAGCAGCGAGGAAGGACAGGGGGAGGCTGAGCAGTTCTTC.

The CDR3 DNA follows: TGTGCCAGCAGTCACACAAGGTCCGGGACTGAGGACTCTGGGGCCAACGTCCTGACTTTC. Protein sequence: CASSHTRSGTEDSGANVLTF. The V and J genes are TRBV2 and TRBJ2-6; perhaps TRBD2 as D (6 bases). The CDR3 has 20 amino acids. In germline, CDR1 is SNHLY, CDR2 FYNNEI. V lost 5 bases and J lost 0, with 23 bases in between.

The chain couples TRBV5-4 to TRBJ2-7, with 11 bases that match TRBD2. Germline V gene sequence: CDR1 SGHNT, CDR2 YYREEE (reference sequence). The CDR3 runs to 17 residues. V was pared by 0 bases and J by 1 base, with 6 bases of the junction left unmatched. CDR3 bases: TGTGCCAGCAGCTTGGTAGCGGGGGGGGACGGATCCTACGAGCAGTACTTC. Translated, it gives CASSLVAGGDGSYEQYF. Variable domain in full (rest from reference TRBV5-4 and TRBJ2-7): ETGVTQSPTHLIKTRGQQVTLRCSSQSGHNTVSWYQQALGQGPQFIFQYYREEENGRGNFPPRFSGLQFPNYSSELNVNALELDDSALYLCASSLVAGGDGSYEQYFGPGTRLTVT.

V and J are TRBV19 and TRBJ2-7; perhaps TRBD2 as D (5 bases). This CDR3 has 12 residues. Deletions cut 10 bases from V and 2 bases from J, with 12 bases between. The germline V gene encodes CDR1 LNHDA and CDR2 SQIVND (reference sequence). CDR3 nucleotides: TGTGCCACATCCCGGGGAGCCTACGAGCAGTACTTC. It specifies CATSRGAYEQYF.

CDR3 sequence reads: CASSSTSGGLGGELFF. The CDR3 bases are TGCGCCAGCAGCTCGACTAGCGGGGGACTTGGCGGGGAGCTGTTTTTT. The chain joins TRBV5-1 to TRBJ2-2; 12 bases are a match to TRBD2. Trimming cost V 3 bases and J 7 bases; bases outside gene matches: 7. The CDR3 extends over 16 amino acids. Looked up from germline, CDR1 is SGHRS and CDR2 is YFSETQ. Filled out from reference TRBV5-1 and TRBJ2-2, the complete variable domain reads KAGVTQTPRYLIKTRGQQVTLSCSPISGHRSVSWYQQTPGQGLQFLFEYFSETQRNKGNFPGRFSGRQFSNSRSEMNVSTLELGDSALYLCASSSTSGGLGGELFFGEGSRLTVL.

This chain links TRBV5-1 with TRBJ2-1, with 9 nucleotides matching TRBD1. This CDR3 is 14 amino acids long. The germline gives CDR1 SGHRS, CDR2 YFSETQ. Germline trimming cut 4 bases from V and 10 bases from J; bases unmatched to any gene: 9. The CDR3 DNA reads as TGCGCCAGCAGCGGGACAGGGCCCCCCGGGGAGCAGTTCTTC. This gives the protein CASSGTGPPGEQFF.

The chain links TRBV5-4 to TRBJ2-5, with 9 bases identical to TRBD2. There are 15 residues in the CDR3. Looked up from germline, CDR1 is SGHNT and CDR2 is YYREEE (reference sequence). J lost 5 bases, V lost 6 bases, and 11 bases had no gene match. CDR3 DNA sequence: TGTGCCAGCACCACCGGCGGGGGGGCGATGGAGACCCAGTACTTC. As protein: CASTTGGGAMETQYF.

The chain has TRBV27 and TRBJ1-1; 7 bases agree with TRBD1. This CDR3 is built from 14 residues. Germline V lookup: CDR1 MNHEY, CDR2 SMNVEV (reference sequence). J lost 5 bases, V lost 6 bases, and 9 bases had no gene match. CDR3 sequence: CASSFIRGRTEAFF. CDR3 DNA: TGTGCCAGCAGCTTCATCAGGGGGAGGACTGAAGCTTTCTTT.

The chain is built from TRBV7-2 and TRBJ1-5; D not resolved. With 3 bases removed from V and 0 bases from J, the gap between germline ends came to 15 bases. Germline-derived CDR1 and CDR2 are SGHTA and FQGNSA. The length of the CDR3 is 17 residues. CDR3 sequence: CASSLFAGEVSNQPQHF. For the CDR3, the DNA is TGTGCCAGCAGCTTGTTTGCGGGTGAGGTTAGCAATCAGCCCCAGCATTTT. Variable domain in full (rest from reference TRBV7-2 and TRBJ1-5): GAGVSQSPSNKVTEKGKDVELRCDPISGHTALYWYRQSLGQGLEFLIYFQGNSAPDKSGLPSDRFSAERTGGSVSTLTIQRTQQEDSAVYLCASSLFAGEVSNQPQHFGDGTRLSIL.